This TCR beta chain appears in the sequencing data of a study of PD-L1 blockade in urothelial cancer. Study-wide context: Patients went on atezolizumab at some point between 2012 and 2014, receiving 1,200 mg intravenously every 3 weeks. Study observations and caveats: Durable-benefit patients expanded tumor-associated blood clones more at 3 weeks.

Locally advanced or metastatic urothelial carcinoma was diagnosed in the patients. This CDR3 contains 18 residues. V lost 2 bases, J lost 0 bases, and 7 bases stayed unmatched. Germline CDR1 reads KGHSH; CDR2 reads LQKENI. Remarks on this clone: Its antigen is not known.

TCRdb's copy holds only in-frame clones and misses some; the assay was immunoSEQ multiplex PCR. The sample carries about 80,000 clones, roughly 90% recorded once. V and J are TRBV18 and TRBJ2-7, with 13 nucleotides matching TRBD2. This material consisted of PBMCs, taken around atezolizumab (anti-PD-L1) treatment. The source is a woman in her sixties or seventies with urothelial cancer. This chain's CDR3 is CASSPRGLAGESSYEQYF. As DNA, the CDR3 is TGTGCCAGCTCACCAAGAGGACTAGCGGGAGAGAGCTCCTACGAGCAGTACTTC.